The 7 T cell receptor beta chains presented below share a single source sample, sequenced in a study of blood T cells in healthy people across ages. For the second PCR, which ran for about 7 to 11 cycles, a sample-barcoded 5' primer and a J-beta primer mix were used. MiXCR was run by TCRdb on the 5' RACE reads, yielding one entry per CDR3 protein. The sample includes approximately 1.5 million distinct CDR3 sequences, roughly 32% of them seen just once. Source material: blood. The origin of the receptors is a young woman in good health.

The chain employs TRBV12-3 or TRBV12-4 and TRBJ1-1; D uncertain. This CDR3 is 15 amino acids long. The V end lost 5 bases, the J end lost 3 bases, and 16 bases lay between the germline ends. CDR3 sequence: CASSPRGGPYTEAFF. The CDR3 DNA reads TGTGCCAGCAGTCCTAGAGGAGGGCCATACACTGAAGCTTTCTTT.

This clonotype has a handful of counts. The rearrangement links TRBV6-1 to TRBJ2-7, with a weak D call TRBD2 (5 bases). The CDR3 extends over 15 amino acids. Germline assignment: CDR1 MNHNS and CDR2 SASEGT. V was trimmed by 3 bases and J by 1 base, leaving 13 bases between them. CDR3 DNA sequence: TGTGCCAGCAGTGATTCGAGGGATGGGTCCTACGAGCAGTACTTC. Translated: CASSDSRDGSYEQYF.

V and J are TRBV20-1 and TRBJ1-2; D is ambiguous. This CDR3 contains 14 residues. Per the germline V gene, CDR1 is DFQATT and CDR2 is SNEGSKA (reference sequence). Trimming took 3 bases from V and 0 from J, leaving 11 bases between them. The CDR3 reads CSASRRTSNYGYTF. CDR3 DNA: TGCAGTGCTAGCAGGCGGACTTCTAACTATGGCTACACCTTC.

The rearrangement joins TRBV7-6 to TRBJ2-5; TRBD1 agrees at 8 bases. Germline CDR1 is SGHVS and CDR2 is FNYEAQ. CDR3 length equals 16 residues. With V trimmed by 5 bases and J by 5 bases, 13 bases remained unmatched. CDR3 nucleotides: TGTGCCAGCAGCCCGCCCCCAGGACAGGGTATGGAGACCCAGTACTTC. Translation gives CASSPPPGQGMETQYF.

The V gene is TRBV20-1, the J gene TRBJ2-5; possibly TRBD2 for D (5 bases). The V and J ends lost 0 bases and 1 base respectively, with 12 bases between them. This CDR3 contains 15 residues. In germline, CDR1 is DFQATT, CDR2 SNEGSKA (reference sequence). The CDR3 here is CSAREGSGRQETQYF. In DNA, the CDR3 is TGCAGTGCTAGAGAAGGGAGCGGCCGCCAAGAGACCCAGTACTTC.

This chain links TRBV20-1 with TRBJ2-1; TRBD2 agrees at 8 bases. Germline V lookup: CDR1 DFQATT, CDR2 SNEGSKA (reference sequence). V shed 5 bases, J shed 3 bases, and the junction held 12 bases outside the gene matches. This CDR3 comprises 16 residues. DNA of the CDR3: TGCAGTGCTGGCTCGGCGGGGGGAAATCGCTACAATGAGCAGTTCTTC. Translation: CSAGSAGGNRYNEQFF.

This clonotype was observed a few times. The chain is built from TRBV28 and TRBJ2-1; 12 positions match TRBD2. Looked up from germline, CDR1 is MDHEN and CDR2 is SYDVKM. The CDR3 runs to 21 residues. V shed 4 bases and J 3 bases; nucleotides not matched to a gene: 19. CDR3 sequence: CASSYYLRLAGVKPSYNEQFF. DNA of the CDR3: TGTGCCAGCAGTTACTACCTTAGACTAGCGGGAGTGAAACCCAGCTACAATGAGCAGTTCTTC.